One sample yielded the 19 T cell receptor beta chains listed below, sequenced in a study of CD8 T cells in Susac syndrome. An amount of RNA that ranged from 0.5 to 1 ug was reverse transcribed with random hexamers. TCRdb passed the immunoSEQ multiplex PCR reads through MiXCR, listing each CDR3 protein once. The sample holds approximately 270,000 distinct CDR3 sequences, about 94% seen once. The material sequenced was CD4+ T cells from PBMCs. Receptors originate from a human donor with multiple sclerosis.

CDR3 DNA: TGTGCCAGCAGCTCCCCAACTACGGATGAGCAGTTCTTC. Amino acids: CASSSPTTDEQFF. The V gene is TRBV5-4, the J gene TRBJ2-1; D is undetermined. Germline CDR1 SGHNT, CDR2 YYREEE (reference sequence). This CDR3 comprises 13 residues. V shed 3 bases and J shed 8 bases, with 12 bases lying between them.

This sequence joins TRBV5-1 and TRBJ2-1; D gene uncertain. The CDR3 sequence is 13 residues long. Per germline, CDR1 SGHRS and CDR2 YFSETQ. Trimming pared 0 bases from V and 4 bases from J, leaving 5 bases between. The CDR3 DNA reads TGCGCCAGCAGCTTGGATCAGTACAATGAGCAGTTCTTC. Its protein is CASSLDQYNEQFF.

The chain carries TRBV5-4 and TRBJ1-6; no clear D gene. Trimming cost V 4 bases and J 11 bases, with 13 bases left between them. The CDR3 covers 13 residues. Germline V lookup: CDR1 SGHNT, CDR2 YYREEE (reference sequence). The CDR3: CASSPPGGTPLHF. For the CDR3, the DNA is TGTGCCAGCAGCCCACCAGGCGGGACACCCCTCCACTTT.

CDR3 protein: CASSVGNNSPLHF. CDR3 sequence (DNA): TGTGCCAGCAGCGTGGGGAATAATTCACCCCTCCACTTT. The rearrangement uses TRBV9 and TRBJ1-6; D is undetermined. Germline loops: CDR1 SGDLS, CDR2 YYNGEE. CDR3 size: 13 residues. V was trimmed by 2 bases and J by 5 bases, leaving 5 bases between them.

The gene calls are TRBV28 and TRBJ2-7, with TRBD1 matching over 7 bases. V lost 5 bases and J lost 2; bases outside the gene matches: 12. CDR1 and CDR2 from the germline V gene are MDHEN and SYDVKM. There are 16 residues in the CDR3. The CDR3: CASSPTGAPLTYEQYF. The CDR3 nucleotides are TGTGCCAGCAGTCCAACAGGGGCCCCCCTGACCTACGAGCAGTACTTC.

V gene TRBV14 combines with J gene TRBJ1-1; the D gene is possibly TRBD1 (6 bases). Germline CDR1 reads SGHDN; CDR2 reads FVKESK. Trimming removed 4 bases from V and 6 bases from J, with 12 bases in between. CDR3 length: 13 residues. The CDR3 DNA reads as TGTGCCAGCAGCCTACAGGGTCGCGCTGAAGCTTTCTTT. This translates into CASSLQGRAEAFF. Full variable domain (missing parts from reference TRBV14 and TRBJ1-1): EAGVTQFPSHSVIEKGQTVTLRCDPISGHDNLYWYRRVMGKEIKFLLHFVKESKQDESGMPNNRFLAERTGGTYSTLKVQPAELEDSGVYFCASSLQGRAEAFFGQGTRLTVV.

The CDR3 is CASSQSQGASYNEQFF. In DNA form, the CDR3 reads TGTGCCAGCAGCCAATCACAGGGGGCATCCTACAATGAGCAGTTCTTC. This sequence joins TRBV16 and TRBJ2-1, with TRBD1 identical over 9 bases. The CDR3 is made up of 16 amino acids. J gave up 1 base and V 0 bases, and 1 base lay outside the gene matches. The germline V gene has CDR1 KGHSY and CDR2 FQNENV. The full variable domain, with the rest looked up from reference TRBV16 and TRBJ2-1, is GEEVAQTPKHLVRGEGQKAKLYCAPIKGHSYVFWYQQVLKNEFKFLISFQNENVFDETGMPKERFSAKCLPNSPCSLEIQATKLEDSAVYFCASSQSQGASYNEQFFGPGTRLTVL.

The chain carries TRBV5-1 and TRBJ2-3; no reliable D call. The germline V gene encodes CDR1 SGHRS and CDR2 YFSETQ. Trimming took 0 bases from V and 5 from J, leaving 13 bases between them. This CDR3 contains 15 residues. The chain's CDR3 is CASSLEGHSGDTQYF. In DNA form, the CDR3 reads TGCGCCAGCAGCTTGGAAGGGCACTCCGGAGATACGCAGTATTTT.

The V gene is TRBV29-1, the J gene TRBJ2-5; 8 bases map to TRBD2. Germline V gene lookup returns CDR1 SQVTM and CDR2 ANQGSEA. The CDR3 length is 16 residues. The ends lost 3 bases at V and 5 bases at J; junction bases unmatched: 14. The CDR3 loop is CSVDSAGVMGAETQYF. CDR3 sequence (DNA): TGCAGCGTTGATTCAGCGGGAGTGATGGGTGCGGAGACCCAGTACTTC.

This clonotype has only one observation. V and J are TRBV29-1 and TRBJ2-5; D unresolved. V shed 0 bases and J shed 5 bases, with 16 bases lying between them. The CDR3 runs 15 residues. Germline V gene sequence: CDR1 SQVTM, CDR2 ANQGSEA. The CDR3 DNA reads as TGCAGCGTTGAAGATCCCCGTCGGCACGGGGAGACCCAGTACTTC. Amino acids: CSVEDPRRHGETQYF.

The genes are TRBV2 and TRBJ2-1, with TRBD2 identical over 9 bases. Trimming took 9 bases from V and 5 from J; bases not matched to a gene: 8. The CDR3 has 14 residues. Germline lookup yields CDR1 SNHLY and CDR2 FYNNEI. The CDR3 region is CARRVAGGDNEQFF. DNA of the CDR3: TGTGCCAGGCGAGTGGCGGGAGGGGACAATGAGCAGTTCTTC.

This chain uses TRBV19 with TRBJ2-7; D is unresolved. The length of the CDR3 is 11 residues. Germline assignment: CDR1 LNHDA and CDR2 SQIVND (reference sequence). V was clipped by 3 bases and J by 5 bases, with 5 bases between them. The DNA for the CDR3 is TGTGCCAGTAGTATGGGCGACGAGCAGTACTTC. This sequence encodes CASSMGDEQYF.

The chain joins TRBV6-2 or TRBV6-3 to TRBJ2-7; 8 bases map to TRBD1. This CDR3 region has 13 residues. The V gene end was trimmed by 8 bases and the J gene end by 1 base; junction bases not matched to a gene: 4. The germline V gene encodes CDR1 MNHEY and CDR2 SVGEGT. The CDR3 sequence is CASRQGTSYEQYV. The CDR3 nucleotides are TGTGCCAGCCGACAGGGGACATCCTACGAGCAGTACGTC.

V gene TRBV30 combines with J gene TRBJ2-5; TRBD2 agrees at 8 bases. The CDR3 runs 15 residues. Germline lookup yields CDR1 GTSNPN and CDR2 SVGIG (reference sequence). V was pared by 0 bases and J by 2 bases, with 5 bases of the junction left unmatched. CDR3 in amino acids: CAWSVGGGYQETQYF. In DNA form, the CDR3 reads TGTGCCTGGAGTGTAGGCGGGGGGTATCAAGAGACCCAGTACTTC.

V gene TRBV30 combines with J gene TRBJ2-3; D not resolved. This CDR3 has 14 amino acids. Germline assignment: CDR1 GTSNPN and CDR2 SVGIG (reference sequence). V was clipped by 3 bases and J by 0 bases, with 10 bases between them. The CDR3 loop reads CAWSTDPSTDTQYF. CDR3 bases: TGTGCCTGGAGCACAGATCCTAGCACAGATACGCAGTATTTT.

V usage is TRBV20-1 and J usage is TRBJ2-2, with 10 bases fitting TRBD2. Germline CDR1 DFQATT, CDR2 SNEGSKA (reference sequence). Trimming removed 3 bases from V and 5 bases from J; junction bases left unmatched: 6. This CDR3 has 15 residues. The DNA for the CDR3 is TGCAGTGCTAGTAGGCTAGCGGGGGTAACCGGGGAGCTGTTTTTT. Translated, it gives CSASRLAGVTGELFF.

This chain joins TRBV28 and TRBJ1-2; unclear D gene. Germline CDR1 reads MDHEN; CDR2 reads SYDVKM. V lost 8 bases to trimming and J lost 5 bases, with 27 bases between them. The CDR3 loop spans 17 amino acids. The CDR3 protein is CASGGVHAAGSIYGYTF. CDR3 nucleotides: TGTGCCAGCGGCGGGGTGCATGCTGCGGGGTCGATTTATGGCTACACCTTC.

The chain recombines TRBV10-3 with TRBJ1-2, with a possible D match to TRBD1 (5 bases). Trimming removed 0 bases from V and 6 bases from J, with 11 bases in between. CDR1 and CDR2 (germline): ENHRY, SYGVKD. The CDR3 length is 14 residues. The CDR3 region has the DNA TGTGCCATCAGTGAGTCTGGCAGGGAACATGGCTACACCTTC. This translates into CAISESGREHGYTF.

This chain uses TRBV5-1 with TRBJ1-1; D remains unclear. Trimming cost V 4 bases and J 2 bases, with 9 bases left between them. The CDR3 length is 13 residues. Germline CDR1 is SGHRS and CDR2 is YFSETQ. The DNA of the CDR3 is TGCGCCAGCAGCGGCGCCCGAAACACTGAAGCTTTCTTT. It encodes CASSGARNTEAFF.